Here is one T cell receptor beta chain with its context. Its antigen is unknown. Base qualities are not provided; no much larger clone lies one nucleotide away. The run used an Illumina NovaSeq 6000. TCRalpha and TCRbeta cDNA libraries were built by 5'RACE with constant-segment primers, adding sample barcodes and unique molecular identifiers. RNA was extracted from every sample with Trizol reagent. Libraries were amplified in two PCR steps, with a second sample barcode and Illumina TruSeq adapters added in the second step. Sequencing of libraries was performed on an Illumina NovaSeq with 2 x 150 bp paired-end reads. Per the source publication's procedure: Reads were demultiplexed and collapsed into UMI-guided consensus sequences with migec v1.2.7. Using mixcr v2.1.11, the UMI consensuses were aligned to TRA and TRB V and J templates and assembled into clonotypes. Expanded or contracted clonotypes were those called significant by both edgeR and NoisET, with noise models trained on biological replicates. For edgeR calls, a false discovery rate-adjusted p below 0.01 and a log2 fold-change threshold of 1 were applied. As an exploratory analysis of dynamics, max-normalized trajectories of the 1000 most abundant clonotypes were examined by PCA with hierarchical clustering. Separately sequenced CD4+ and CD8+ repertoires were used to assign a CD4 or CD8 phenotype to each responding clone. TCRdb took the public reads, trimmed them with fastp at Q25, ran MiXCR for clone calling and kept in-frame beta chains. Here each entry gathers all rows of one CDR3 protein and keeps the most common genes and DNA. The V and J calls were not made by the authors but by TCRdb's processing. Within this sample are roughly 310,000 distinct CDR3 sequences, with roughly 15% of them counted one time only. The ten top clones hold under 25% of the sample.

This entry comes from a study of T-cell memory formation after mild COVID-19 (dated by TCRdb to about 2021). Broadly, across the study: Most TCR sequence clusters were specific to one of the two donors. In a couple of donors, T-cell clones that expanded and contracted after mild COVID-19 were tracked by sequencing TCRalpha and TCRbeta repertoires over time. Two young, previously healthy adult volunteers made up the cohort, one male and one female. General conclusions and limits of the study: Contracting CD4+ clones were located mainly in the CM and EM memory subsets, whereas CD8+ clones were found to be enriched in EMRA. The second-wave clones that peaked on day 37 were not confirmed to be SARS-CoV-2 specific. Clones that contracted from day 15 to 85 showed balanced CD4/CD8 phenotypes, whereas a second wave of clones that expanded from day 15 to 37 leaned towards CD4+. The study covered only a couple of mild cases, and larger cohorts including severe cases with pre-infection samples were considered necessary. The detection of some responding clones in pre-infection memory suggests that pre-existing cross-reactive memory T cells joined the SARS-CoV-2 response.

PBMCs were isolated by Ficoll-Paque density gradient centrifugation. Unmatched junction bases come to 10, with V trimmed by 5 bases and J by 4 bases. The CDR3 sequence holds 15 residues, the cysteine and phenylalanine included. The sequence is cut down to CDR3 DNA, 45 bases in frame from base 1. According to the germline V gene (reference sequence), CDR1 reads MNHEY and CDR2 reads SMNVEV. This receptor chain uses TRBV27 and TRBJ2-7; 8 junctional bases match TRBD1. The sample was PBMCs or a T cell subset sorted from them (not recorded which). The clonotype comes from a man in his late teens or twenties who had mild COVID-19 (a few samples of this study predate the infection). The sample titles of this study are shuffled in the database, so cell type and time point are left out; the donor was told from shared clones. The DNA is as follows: TGTGCCAGCAGTCAACCGGGACAGGCTTTGTACGAGCAGTACTTC. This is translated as CASSQPGQALYEQYF.